A single sample gave rise to the 21 T cell receptor beta chains below, sequenced in a study of monozygotic twins with inflammatory bowel disease. TCRdb reprocessed the 5' RACE reads; each CDR3 protein has one entry and no DNA is given. The sample holds about 300,000 distinct CDR3 sequences. Sequenced material: blood. Receptors originate from a human donor with ulcerative colitis or Crohn's disease, or a healthy co-twin of an affected twin (not recorded which).

The chain has TRBV7-6 and TRBJ1-1; with no DNA, the TCRdb D assignment of TRBD1 cannot be verified. This CDR3 spans 15 amino acids. CDR1 is SGHVS and CDR2 is FNYEAQ in the germline V gene. CDR3 amino acids: CASSTDRGCGTEAFF.

This sequence joins TRBV27 and TRBJ2-2. CDR3 length equals 14 residues. Germline V lookup: CDR1 MNHEY, CDR2 SMNVEV (reference sequence). This CDR3 is CASSLSWRTGELFF.

This rearrangement joins TRBV7-8 to TRBJ2-7; the TRBD2 assignment by TCRdb is unverifiable without DNA. CDR3 length: 14 amino acids. CDR1 and CDR2 (germline): SGHVS, FQNEAQ. CDR3 loop: CASSSGLAAYEQYF.

The chain uses TRBV6-1 and TRBJ1-1; as DNA is missing, the TRBD1 call by TCRdb cannot be tested. CDR3 length equals 15 residues. Germline values: CDR1 MNHNS, CDR2 SASEGT. The CDR3 loop reads CASTPTGGRNTEAFF.

This chain joins TRBV24-1 and TRBJ2-2. CDR1 and CDR2 from the germline V gene are KGHDR and SFDVKD. CDR3 length equals 13 residues. Here the CDR3 reads CAISRANTGELFF.

The chain couples TRBV28 to TRBJ1-1; no DNA is available, so the TRBD1 call from TCRdb remains unchecked. The CDR3 runs to 16 residues. Germline V CDR1 and CDR2: MDHEN, SYDVKM. CDR3 sequence: CASSSGQGTRYTEAFF. Full variable domain (rest looked up from reference TRBV28 and TRBJ1-1): DVKVTQSSRYLVKRTGEKVFLECVQDMDHENMFWYRQDPGLGLRLIYFSYDVKMKEKGDIPEGYSVSREKKERFSLILESASTNQTSMYLCASSSGQGTRYTEAFFGQGTRLTVV.

The chain combines TRBV12-3 or TRBV12-4 with TRBJ2-1. The CDR3 covers 15 residues. CDR3 sequence reads: CASTPSGELFNEQFF.

This chain joins TRBV7-8 and TRBJ2-1; the D call from TCRdb, TRBD1, cannot be confirmed without DNA. This CDR3 spans 15 amino acids. Germline values: CDR1 SGHVS, CDR2 FQNEAQ. CDR3 protein: CASSLGPARNNEQFF.

The rearrangement uses TRBV5-1 and TRBJ2-7; TCRdb's D call, TRBD2, is unchecked because there is no DNA. This CDR3 comprises 15 residues. The germline gives CDR1 SGHRS, CDR2 YFSETQ. The CDR3: CASSSTSGISYEQYF.

V usage is TRBV24-1 and J usage is TRBJ2-1. CDR3 length equals 16 residues. Germline V gene sequence: CDR1 KGHDR, CDR2 SFDVKD. CDR3 region: CATSDGMTLGLNEQFF.

The chain is built from TRBV19 and TRBJ1-5. CDR1 is LNHDA, CDR2 SQIVND, per germline (reference sequence). The CDR3 is 15 residues long. CDR3 loop: CASITTWGSNQPQHF. The variable domain in full, completed from reference TRBV19 and TRBJ1-5, reads DGGITQSPKYLFRKEGQNVTLSCEQNLNHDAMYWYRQDPGQGLRLIYYSQIVNDFQKGDIAEGYSVSREKKESFPLTVTSAQKNPTAFYLCASITTWGSNQPQHFGDGTRLSIL.

This rearrangement joins TRBV28 to TRBJ2-7; no DNA is available, so the TRBD1 call from TCRdb remains unchecked. This CDR3 region has 13 residues. CDR1 MDHEN and CDR2 SYDVKM come from the germline V gene. CDR3: CASTTTETYEQYF.

This chain links TRBV5-1 with TRBJ1-1. The length of the CDR3 is 15 residues. Germline lookup yields CDR1 SGHRS and CDR2 YFSETQ. CDR3 region: CASSLRGRMNTEAFF.

The rearrangement joins TRBV27 to TRBJ2-7; there is no DNA to check the TCRdb D call of TRBD1. Per the germline V gene, CDR1 is MNHEY and CDR2 is SMNVEV (reference sequence). The CDR3 has 13 residues. The chain's CDR3 is CASKRTGSYEQYF.

This chain links TRBV19 with TRBJ2-2; TCRdb gives TRBD2 as the D gene, but with no DNA this cannot be confirmed. The CDR3 runs to 17 residues. CDR1 LNHDA and CDR2 SQIVND come from the germline V gene (reference sequence). This CDR3 is CASSTLDGTYNTGELFF.

The gene calls are TRBV5-1 and TRBJ2-5; with no DNA, the TCRdb D assignment of TRBD1 cannot be verified. The CDR3 is made up of 13 amino acids. Germline V gene lookup returns CDR1 SGHRS and CDR2 YFSETQ. The CDR3 protein is CASSLMGLETQYF.

The rearrangement joins TRBV14 to TRBJ2-5; TCRdb indicates TRBD1, and absent DNA this call remains unverified. Germline V gene data show CDR1 as SGHDN and CDR2 as FVKESK. CDR3 size: 16 residues. CDR3 sequence: CASSHGQGRAQETQYF.

The rearrangement joins TRBV12-3 or TRBV12-4 to TRBJ1-4. The CDR3 has 14 amino acids. The CDR3 reads CASTSRLVREKLFF.

V is TRBV28 and J is TRBJ2-1; TCRdb's assignment of TRBD2 cannot be checked, as there is no DNA. This CDR3 is built from 17 residues. Germline lookup yields CDR1 MDHEN and CDR2 SYDVKM. The CDR3 region is CASSLFGLRSSYNEQFF.

This CDR3 reads CASSGTSGGDPYEQYF. The chain employs TRBV28 and TRBJ2-7; the TCRdb call, TRBD2, lacks DNA for checking. CDR3 length: 16 amino acids. The V gene's germline CDR1 is MDHEN and CDR2 SYDVKM.

The chain's CDR3 is CASSLRWGGVVASGIYNEQFF. V and J are TRBV27 and TRBJ2-1; the D call of TRBD2 rests on TCRdb alone, since no DNA is present to check it. This CDR3 is built from 21 residues. Germline CDR1 and CDR2: MNHEY and SMNVEV (reference sequence).